The T cell receptor beta chain under discussion was sequenced for a study of blood T cell repertoires in COVID-19. Study summary: Sites in the United States, Italy and Spain provided acute and convalescent COVID-19 samples. T cells, B-cell-depleted T cells, or PBMCs supplied cDNA or gDNA.

Per the authors' pipeline: Nucleated cell number was recorded as an estimate derived from reference gene primer amplification. TCRdb's table, derived via immunoSEQ multiplex PCR, lists solely in-frame clones and lacks some. The V and J calls and clone size come from that table; D and trimming were worked out from the DNA. The sample has around 200,000 clones, about 89% seen once. CDR1 SGHTS and CDR2 YDEGEE come from the germline V gene. V lost 1 base, J lost 5 bases, and 5 bases stayed unmatched. This CDR3 spans 15 amino acids. The rearrangement uses TRBV5-8 and TRBJ1-4; 7 nucleotides match TRBD1. The sequence derives from a man in his 70s with acute or convalescent COVID-19. The sample taken for sequencing was peripheral blood. The CDR3 nucleotides are TGTGCCAGCAGCTTGACCGGGACAGCGAATGAAAAACTGTTTTTT. Its translation: CASSLTGTANEKLFF.